Given below is one T cell receptor (beta chain) in context. Its specificity is not known. This CDR3 contains 13 residues. V was pared by 4 bases and J by 5 bases, with 12 bases between. Germline loops: CDR1 SGHRS, CDR2 YFSETQ. The sample is drawn from a study of T cell responses to AZD1222 COVID-19 vaccine. Study-level points and caveats: Vaccine-related CD4 TCRs covered spike, predominating at 160-218 and 743-854. Donors in the cohort were predominantly white British and more often female, and clonal diversity was possibly underestimated. After the peak T cell response, and only then, were repertoires sampled. Among spike-specific TCRs, nearly half reportedly target unmutated variant regions.

Clones were sequenced by immunoSEQ multiplex PCR, and TCRdb holds only the in-frame ones, with some missing. Of around 140,000 clones in the sample, roughly nine tenths are singletons; the top ten hold under 2%. The sequencing here drew on peripheral blood, taken on day 0 of AZD1222 vaccination. The TCR was taken from an adult in good health. The V call is TRBV5-1, the J call TRBJ2-5; D assignment may be TRBD1 or TRBD2 (5 bases each). CDR3 residues: CASSDQGGETQYF. Written as DNA, the CDR3 is TGCGCCAGCAGCGACCAGGGCGGGGAGACCCAGTACTTC. Filled out from reference TRBV5-1 and TRBJ2-5, the complete variable domain reads KAGVTQTPRYLIKTRGQQVTLSCSPISGHRSVSWYQQTPGQGLQFLFEYFSETQRNKGNFPGRFSGRQFSNSRSEMNVSTLELGDSALYLCASSDQGGETQYFGPGTRLLVL.